This T cell receptor (beta chain) came from a study of identical twins. CDR3 size: 15 residues. V dropped 5 bases and J dropped 0 bases, with 13 bases sitting between them. TCRdb reanalysed the 5' RACE reads using MiXCR and keeps one entry per CDR3 protein. The repertoire holds roughly 690,000 distinct CDR3 sequences, with approximately 6% as singletons. Sequencing used naive T cells sorted from blood. This receptor was taken from a man younger than 35 in good health. The chain recombines TRBV12-3 or TRBV12-4 with TRBJ1-2; D may be TRBD1 (6 bases). The CDR3 bases are TGTGCCAGCAGTCCAAACAGGGACGCTAACTATGGCTACACCTTC. Its protein product is CASSPNRDANYGYTF.